Presented here are 19 T cell receptor beta chains from one specimen sequenced in a study of T-cell reconstitution after alpha-beta-depleted transplantation in children. Unique molecular identifiers featured in how the TCRbeta library was prepared. A single record per CDR3 protein comes from TCRdb applying MiXCR to the PCR reads. The table includes about a million distinct CDR3 sequences, around 30% detected once. Sequencing was performed on PBMCs, mostly from graft donor cells, taken 360 days after TCRalphabeta/CD19-depleted stem cell transplant. The origin of the receptors is a boy under three years old who had a stem cell transplant for SCID, so the T cells may come from the graft donor.

The gene calls are TRBV15 and TRBJ2-7; 8 nucleotides agree with TRBD1. J was trimmed by 4 bases and V by 1 base; bases with no gene match: 9. This CDR3 spans 16 amino acids. The germline CDR1 and CDR2 sequences are LNHNV and YYDKDF (reference sequence). CDR3 nucleotide sequence: TGTGCCACCAGCAGAGTAAGGCAGGGGGCCGGGTACGAGCAGTACTTC. Its translation: CATSRVRQGAGYEQYF.

J is TRBJ1-1 and V is TRBV20-1; possible D gene TRBD1, 6 bases. The germline CDR1 and CDR2 sequences are DFQATT and SNEGSKA (reference sequence). V gave up 6 bases and J gave up 6 bases, with 17 bases separating them. CDR3 length: 13 residues. As DNA, the CDR3 is TGCAGTGCCATTAGGGGGTCGGACGCTGAAGCTTTCTTT. Its translation is CSAIRGSDAEAFF.

CDR3 protein: CASSFQGLSSGANVLTF. Here the CDR3 DNA reads TGTGCCAGCAGCTTCCAGGGGTTAAGCTCTGGGGCCAACGTCCTGACTTTC. This sequence joins TRBV5-5 and TRBJ2-6; a weak D match, TRBD1 (6 bases). The CDR3 has 17 amino acids. Germline V gene lookup returns CDR1 SGHKS and CDR2 YYEKEE (reference sequence). V was pared by 2 bases and J by 0 bases, with 12 bases between.

J is TRBJ1-2 and V is TRBV28; D not resolved. CDR1 and CDR2 from the germline V gene are MDHEN and SYDVKM. V lost 4 bases and J 8 bases, leaving 11 bases between the germline ends. This CDR3 region has 12 residues. This CDR3 is CASSSALGGYTF. In DNA, the CDR3 is TGTGCCAGCAGTTCCGCGTTGGGGGGCTACACCTTC.

V gene TRBV29-1 combines with J gene TRBJ1-4; D remains unclear. The V gene lost 4 bases and the J gene lost 5 bases, with 11 bases spanning the gap. This CDR3 is built from 13 residues. Germline values: CDR1 SQVTM, CDR2 ANQGSEA. The CDR3 region is CSVATDLNEKLFF. The CDR3 DNA reads as TGCAGCGTTGCGACCGATTTAAATGAAAAACTGTTTTTT.

The chain is built from TRBV27 and TRBJ2-1; 8 nucleotides agree with TRBD1. This CDR3 is 16 amino acids long. The V gene end was trimmed by 6 bases and the J gene end by 6 bases; junction bases not matched to a gene: 13. The V gene's germline CDR1 is MNHEY and CDR2 SMNVEV (reference sequence). The CDR3 loop is CASRPAGGEIPNEQFF. The CDR3 DNA is TGTGCCAGCAGGCCCGCAGGGGGCGAAATCCCCAATGAGCAGTTCTTC.

The chain joins TRBV11-2 to TRBJ2-5; no clear D gene. CDR3 size: 14 residues. CDR1 is SGHAT and CDR2 is FQNNGV in the germline V gene. Trimming took 0 bases from V and 0 from J, leaving 5 bases between them. DNA for the CDR3: TGTGCCAGCAGCTTAGATTCGGACCAAGAGACCCAGTACTTC. Protein: CASSLDSDQETQYF.

There are a few counts of this clonotype. The V call is TRBV20-1, the J call TRBJ1-5; possibly TRBD1 for D (5 bases). CDR1 is DFQATT and CDR2 is SNEGSKA in the germline V gene (reference sequence). V lost 4 bases and J 4 bases, leaving 8 bases between the germline ends. This CDR3 has 12 residues. As DNA, the CDR3 is TGCAGTGCTACCAGGGCTAATCAGCCCCAGCATTTT. It translates to CSATRANQPQHF.

The V and J genes are TRBV5-1 and TRBJ2-1, with 8 bases aligning to TRBD2. Germline trimming cut 3 bases from V and 4 bases from J; bases unmatched to any gene: 6. CDR1 SGHRS and CDR2 YFSETQ come from the germline V gene. This CDR3 region has 15 residues. CDR3 loop: CASSWSGGPYNEQFF. The CDR3 DNA follows: TGCGCCAGCAGCTGGAGCGGGGGACCATACAATGAGCAGTTCTTC.

The chain employs TRBV12-3 or TRBV12-4 and TRBJ2-5; D may be TRBD1 (7 bases). This CDR3 is built from 14 residues. V dropped 5 bases and J dropped 1 base, with 11 bases sitting between them. DNA of the CDR3: TGTGCCAGCAGTGGGCGGGACAGCCAAGAGACCCAGTACTTC. Translation gives CASSGRDSQETQYF.

Concerning this clonotype: One end of the junction fails to match germline, which may point to a read error. CDR3 sequence (DNA): TGTGCCAGCAGCACAAGACAGGGCTACGATGAGCAGTTCTTC. This encodes CASSTRQGYDEQFF. The chain carries TRBV4-2 and TRBJ2-1, with 7 bases fitting TRBD1. The CDR3 has 14 amino acids. Germline lookup yields CDR1 LGHNA and CDR2 YNFKEQ.

The gene calls are TRBV27 and TRBJ2-7; TRBD2 matches 15 bases. This CDR3 is 15 amino acids long. The V segment lost 6 bases and the J segment 6 bases; nucleotides outside the gene matches: 6. The germline gives CDR1 MNHEY, CDR2 SMNVEV (reference sequence). The CDR3 DNA is TGTGCCAGCAGCCCGGGACTAGCGGGGGGAGTCGAGCAGTACTTC. It specifies CASSPGLAGGVEQYF.

CDR3 sequence (DNA): TGTGCCACCCAGGACAGGGTCTATGGCTACACCTTC. Its protein is CATQDRVYGYTF. This chain joins TRBV6-1 and TRBJ1-2; TRBD1 matches 8 bases. J was trimmed by 4 bases and V by 10 bases; bases with no gene match: 5. The CDR3 is 12 amino acids. Per germline, CDR1 MNHNS and CDR2 SASEGT.

The V gene is TRBV20-1, the J gene TRBJ1-1, with D perhaps matching TRBD1 (5 bases). CDR3 length equals 13 residues. V dropped 3 bases and J dropped 0 bases, with 8 bases sitting between them. The germline CDR1 and CDR2 sequences are DFQATT and SNEGSKA (reference sequence). The DNA for the CDR3 is TGCAGTGCTAGTCGGGGGATGAACACTGAAGCTTTCTTT. The encoded protein is CSASRGMNTEAFF.

This chain joins TRBV6-5 and TRBJ1-2, with 10 bases identical to TRBD1. V lost 4 bases and J lost 1; bases outside the gene matches: 9. Germline V CDR1 and CDR2: MNHEY, SVGAGI. The CDR3 totals 17 residues. The CDR3 DNA follows: TGTGCCAGCAGTTCCGTGACAGGGGGCGAGCTTAACTATGGCTACACCTTC. Its protein is CASSSVTGGELNYGYTF.

This clonotype was observed a single time. The chain couples TRBV3-1 to TRBJ2-1, with 8 positions matching TRBD2. Per the germline V gene, CDR1 is LGHDT and CDR2 is YNNKEL (reference sequence). V gave up 1 base and J gave up 6 bases; unmatched junction bases: 5. The CDR3 consists of 15 residues. The CDR3 is CASSQGPGGGNEQFF. CDR3 in DNA: TGTGCCAGCAGCCAAGGGCCGGGAGGGGGCAATGAGCAGTTCTTC.

The chain employs TRBV3-1 and TRBJ2-5; 7 bases are a match to TRBD1. The V gene end was trimmed by 4 bases and the J gene end by 5 bases; junction bases not matched to a gene: 10. The CDR3 length is 15 residues. The V gene's germline CDR1 is LGHDT and CDR2 YNNKEL (reference sequence). CDR3 coding DNA: TGTGCCAGCAGCCTCCAGGGGGTCGCGTGGGAGACCCAGTACTTC. It translates to CASSLQGVAWETQYF.

The chain employs TRBV5-1 and TRBJ1-1; the D gene is possibly TRBD1 (5 bases). Germline V CDR1 and CDR2: SGHRS, YFSETQ. The CDR3 has 13 residues. V gave up 0 bases and J gave up 8 bases, with 11 bases separating them. The CDR3 bases are TGCGCCAGCAGCTTGGGGGCAGGGAAAGAAGCTTTCTTT. This encodes CASSLGAGKEAFF.

The chain is built from TRBV30 and TRBJ1-2; TRBD1 might be the D (6 bases). With 3 bases removed from V and 3 bases from J, the gap between germline ends came to 11 bases. This CDR3 spans 13 amino acids. Germline-derived CDR1 and CDR2 are GTSNPN and SVGIG (reference sequence). DNA of the CDR3: TGTGCCTGGAGCGAAGGGGGGGACTATGGCTACACCTTC. It translates to CAWSEGGDYGYTF.